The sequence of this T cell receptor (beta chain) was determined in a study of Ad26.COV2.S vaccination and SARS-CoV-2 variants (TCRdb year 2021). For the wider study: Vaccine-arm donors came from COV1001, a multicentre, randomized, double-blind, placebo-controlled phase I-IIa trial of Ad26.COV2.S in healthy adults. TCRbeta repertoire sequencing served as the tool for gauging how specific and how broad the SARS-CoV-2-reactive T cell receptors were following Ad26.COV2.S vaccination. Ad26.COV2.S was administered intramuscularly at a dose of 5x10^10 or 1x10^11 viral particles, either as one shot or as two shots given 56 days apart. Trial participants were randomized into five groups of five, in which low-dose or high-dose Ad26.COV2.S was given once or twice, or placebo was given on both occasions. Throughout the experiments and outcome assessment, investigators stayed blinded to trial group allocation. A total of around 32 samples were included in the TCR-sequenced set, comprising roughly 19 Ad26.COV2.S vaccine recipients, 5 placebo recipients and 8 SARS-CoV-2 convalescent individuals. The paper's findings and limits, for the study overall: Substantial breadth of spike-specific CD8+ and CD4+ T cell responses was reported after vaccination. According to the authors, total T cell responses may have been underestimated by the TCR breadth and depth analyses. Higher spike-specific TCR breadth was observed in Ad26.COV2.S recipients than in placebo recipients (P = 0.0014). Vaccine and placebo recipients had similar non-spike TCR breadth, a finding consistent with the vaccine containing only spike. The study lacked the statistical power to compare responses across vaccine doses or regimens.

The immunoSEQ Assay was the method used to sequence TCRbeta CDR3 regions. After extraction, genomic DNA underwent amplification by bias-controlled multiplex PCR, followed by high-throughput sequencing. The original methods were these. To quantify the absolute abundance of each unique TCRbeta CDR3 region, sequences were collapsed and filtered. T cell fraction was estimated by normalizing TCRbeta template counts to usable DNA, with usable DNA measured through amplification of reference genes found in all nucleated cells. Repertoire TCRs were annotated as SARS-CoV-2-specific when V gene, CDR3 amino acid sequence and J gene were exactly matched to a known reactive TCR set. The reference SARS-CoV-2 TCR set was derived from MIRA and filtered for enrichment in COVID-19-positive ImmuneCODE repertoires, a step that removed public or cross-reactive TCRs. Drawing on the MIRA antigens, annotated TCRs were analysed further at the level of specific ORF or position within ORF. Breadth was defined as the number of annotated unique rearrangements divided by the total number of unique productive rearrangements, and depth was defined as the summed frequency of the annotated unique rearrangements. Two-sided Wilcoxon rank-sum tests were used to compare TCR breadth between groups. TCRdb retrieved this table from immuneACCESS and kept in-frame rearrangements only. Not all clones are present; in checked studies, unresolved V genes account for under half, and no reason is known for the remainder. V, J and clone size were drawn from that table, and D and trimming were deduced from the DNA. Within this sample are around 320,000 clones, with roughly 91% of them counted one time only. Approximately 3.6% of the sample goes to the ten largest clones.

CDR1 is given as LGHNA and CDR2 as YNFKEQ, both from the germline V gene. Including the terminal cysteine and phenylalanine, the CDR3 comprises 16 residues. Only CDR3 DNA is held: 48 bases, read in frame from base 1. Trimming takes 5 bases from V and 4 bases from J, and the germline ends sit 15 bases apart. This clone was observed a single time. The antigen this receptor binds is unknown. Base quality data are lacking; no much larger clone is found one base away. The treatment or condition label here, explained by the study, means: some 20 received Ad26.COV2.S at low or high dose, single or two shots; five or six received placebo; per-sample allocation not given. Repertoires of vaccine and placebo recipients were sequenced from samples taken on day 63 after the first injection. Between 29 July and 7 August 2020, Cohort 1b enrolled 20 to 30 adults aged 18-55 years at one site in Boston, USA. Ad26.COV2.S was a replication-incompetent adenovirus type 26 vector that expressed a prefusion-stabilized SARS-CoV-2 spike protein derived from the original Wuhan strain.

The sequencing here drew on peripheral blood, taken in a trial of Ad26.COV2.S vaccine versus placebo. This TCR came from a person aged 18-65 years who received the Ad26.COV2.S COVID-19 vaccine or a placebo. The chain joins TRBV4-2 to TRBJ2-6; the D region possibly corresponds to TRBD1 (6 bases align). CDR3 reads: CASSYITGSGANVLTF. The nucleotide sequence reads TGTGCCAGCAGCTACATAACAGGGTCCGGGGCCAACGTCCTGACTTTC.